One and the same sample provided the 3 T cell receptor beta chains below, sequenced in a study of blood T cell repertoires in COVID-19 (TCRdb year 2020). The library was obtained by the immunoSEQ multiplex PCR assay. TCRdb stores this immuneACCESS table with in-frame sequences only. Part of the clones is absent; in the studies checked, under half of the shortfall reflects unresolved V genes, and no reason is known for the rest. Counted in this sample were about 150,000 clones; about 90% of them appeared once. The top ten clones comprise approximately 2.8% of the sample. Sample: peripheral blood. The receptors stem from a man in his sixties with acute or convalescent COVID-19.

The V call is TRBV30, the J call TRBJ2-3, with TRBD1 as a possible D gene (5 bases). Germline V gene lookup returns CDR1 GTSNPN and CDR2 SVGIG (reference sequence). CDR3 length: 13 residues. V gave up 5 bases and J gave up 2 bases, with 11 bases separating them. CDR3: CAWDSSYTDTQYF. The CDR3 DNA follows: TGTGCCTGGGACAGTTCCTACACAGATACGCAGTATTTT.

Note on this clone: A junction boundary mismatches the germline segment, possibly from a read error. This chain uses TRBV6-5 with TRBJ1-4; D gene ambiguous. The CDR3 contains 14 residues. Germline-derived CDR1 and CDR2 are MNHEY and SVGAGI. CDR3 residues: CASRRSGVNKKLFF. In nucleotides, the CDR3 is TGTGCCAGCAGGCGTTCAGGTGTTAATAAAAAACTGTTTTTT.

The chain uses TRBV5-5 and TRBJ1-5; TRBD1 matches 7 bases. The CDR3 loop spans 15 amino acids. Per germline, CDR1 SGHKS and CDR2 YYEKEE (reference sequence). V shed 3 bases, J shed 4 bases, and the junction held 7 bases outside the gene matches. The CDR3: CASSSTGSGNQPQHF. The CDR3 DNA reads TGTGCCAGCAGCTCGACAGGGTCCGGGAATCAGCCCCAGCATTTT.